The 12 T cell receptor beta chains reported below all come from one sample, sequenced in a study of regulatory T cells in long-lasting Graves disease. Time point defined: newly diagnosed GD, antithyroid drugs for less than 3 months. From RNA extracted from PBMCs, the TCR library was made. Libraries of TCR beta came from iRepertoire HTBI primers plus Arm-PCR of CDR3 regions. TCRdb re-called the multiplex PCR reads through MiXCR, storing one row per CDR3 protein. The data contain approximately 540,000 distinct CDR3 sequences, around 13% of them singletons. These same records also appear under a second study, on T cells in Graves' hyperthyroidism and ophthalmopathy.

The source was peripheral blood mononuclear cells (PBMCs), collected at new diagnosis, from a patient treated with antithyroid drugs. Source of these receptors: a woman between 25 and 40 years old with Graves disease.

This clonotype was seen repeatedly, ten times or more. The chain carries TRBV29-1 and TRBJ2-7; tentative D call: TRBD2 (7 bases). Germline CDR1 SQVTM, CDR2 ANQGSEA. V lost 5 bases and J lost 3, with 17 bases in between. This CDR3 has 14 residues. CDR3 bases: TGCAGCGTTCGGGGGGCCAGGGGAATCTACGAGCAGTACTTC. Translation gives CSVRGARGIYEQYF.

This clonotype was detected many times. V usage is TRBV7-2 and J usage is TRBJ2-2, with 7 bases that match TRBD1. V gave up 4 bases and J gave up 1 base; unmatched junction bases: 9. The CDR3 runs 17 residues. The germline CDR1 and CDR2 sequences are SGHTA and FQGNSA. CDR3 coding DNA: TGTGCCAGCAGCTCTACTCCGGGACAGATGAACACCGGGGAGCTGTTTTTT. It encodes CASSSTPGQMNTGELFF.

This clonotype was seen ten or more times. V gene TRBV11-2 combines with J gene TRBJ2-5; D may correspond to TRBD1 or TRBD2 (6 bases each). The CDR3 is 16 residues long. CDR1 is SGHAT and CDR2 is FQNNGV in the germline V gene. V dropped 1 base and J dropped 4 bases, with 16 bases sitting between them. CDR3 amino acids: CASSLAGGLGGETQYF. The CDR3, as DNA: TGTGCCAGCAGCTTAGCTGGGGGGCTAGGGGGAGAGACCCAGTACTTC. Full variable domain (missing parts from reference TRBV11-2 and TRBJ2-5): EAGVAQSPRYKIIEKRQSVAFWCNPISGHATLYWYQQILGQGPKLLIQFQNNGVVDDSQLPKDRFSAERLKGVDSTLKIQPAKLEDSAVYLCASSLAGGLGGETQYFGPGTRLLVL.

The chain carries TRBV18 and TRBJ2-7; 9 nucleotides align to TRBD1. Trimming cost V 5 bases and J 5 bases; bases outside gene matches: 7. Germline V gene lookup returns CDR1 KGHSH and CDR2 LQKENI. This CDR3 spans 14 amino acids. In nucleotides, the CDR3 is TGTGCCAGCTCATCAGGACAGGGGATAGACGAGCAGTACTTC. Translation gives CASSSGQGIDEQYF.

This clonotype was observed at least ten times. The rearrangement uses TRBV5-4 and TRBJ2-4, with D tentatively TRBD1 or TRBD2 (5 bases each). Germline CDR1 and CDR2: SGHNT and YYREEE (reference sequence). The V gene lost 3 bases and the J gene lost 5 bases, with 12 bases spanning the gap. This CDR3 region has 14 residues. This CDR3 is CASSWGTVQNIQYF. In DNA form, the CDR3 reads TGTGCCAGCAGCTGGGGGACGGTCCAAAACATTCAGTACTTC.

At least ten counts were recorded for this clonotype. This chain uses TRBV7-2 with TRBJ1-2, with 9 bases identical to TRBD1. The CDR3 covers 14 residues. V lost 4 bases to trimming and J lost 8 bases; unmatched junction nucleotides: 8. The V gene's germline CDR1 is SGHTA and CDR2 FQGNSA. The CDR3 loop reads CASSYTGGAGGYTF. The CDR3, as DNA: TGTGCCAGCAGCTATACAGGGGGCGCTGGCGGCTACACCTTC.

This clonotype was seen a handful of times. The chain uses TRBV28 and TRBJ2-2, with 7 bases fitting TRBD1. Unmatched junction bases numbered 2, after V lost 3 bases and J lost 4 bases. The CDR3 is 14 residues long. Germline CDR1 reads MDHEN; CDR2 reads SYDVKM. CDR3 bases: TGTGCCAGCAGTTTCACAGGGGCCACCGGGGAGCTGTTTTTT. This codes for CASSFTGATGELFF.

This clonotype was seen at least ten times. The chain carries TRBV28 and TRBJ1-5, with 7 bases that match TRBD1. J gave up 7 bases and V 3 bases, and 6 bases lay outside the gene matches. CDR3 length: 14 residues. The V gene's germline CDR1 is MDHEN and CDR2 SYDVKM. The CDR3 bases are TGTGCCAGCAGTTTCGCGCAGGGGGGACAGCCCCAGCATTTT. It translates to CASSFAQGGQPQHF.

This clonotype has a count of ten or more. V and J are TRBV20-1 and TRBJ2-7; 10 nucleotides match TRBD2. The germline CDR1 and CDR2 sequences are DFQATT and SNEGSKA (reference sequence). Losses at the gene ends were 3 bases for V and 5 bases for J; bases not matched to a gene: 7. This CDR3 is built from 14 residues. The chain's CDR3 is CSARVLAGVHEQYF. CDR3 sequence (DNA): TGCAGTGCTAGGGTTCTAGCGGGAGTCCACGAGCAGTACTTC.

This clonotype was counted at least ten times. V gene TRBV19 combines with J gene TRBJ2-1, with a tentative D call TRBD2 (6 bases). The CDR3 length is 17 residues. The V gene lost 5 bases and the J gene lost 0 bases, with 17 bases spanning the gap. Germline assignment: CDR1 LNHDA and CDR2 SQIVND (reference sequence). The CDR3 coding sequence is TGTGCCAGTAGTGTCAGTTCCGGGACTCACTCCTACAATGAGCAGTTCTTC. Its protein product is CASSVSSGTHSYNEQFF.

Note on this clonotype: A much larger clone sits a single nucleotide away, making a read error possible. The chain carries TRBV12-3 or TRBV12-4 and TRBJ2-1, with 12 bases identical to TRBD2. The CDR3 sequence is 13 residues long. CDR3 amino acids: CTSSARTSGKQFF. The CDR3 nucleotides read TGTACCAGCAGTGCCCGGACTAGCGGGAAGCAGTTCTTC.

The sample holds many counts of this clonotype. The chain carries TRBV12-3 or TRBV12-4 and TRBJ1-5; 8 bases line up with TRBD1. The CDR3 is made up of 16 amino acids. V was clipped by 6 bases and J by 1 base; unmatched bases: 8. The CDR3 coding sequence is TGTGCCAGCAGCCTGACAGGGGTTTTGAGCAATCAGCCCCAGCATTTT. Translated, it gives CASSLTGVLSNQPQHF.